This T cell receptor (beta chain) came from a study of cytomegalovirus exposure and HLA in healthy donors (dated 2017 in TCRdb). For the wider study: The 650 to 750 repertoires of the first cohort and the roughly 110 validation repertoires were produced on the same platform, according to a later analysis. The study was designed to test whether signatures of past pathogen exposure could be identified by cataloging public T cell receptors. A separate validation cohort of about 110 different subjects was used in addition to the approximately 640-subject first cohort. To predict cytomegalovirus infection status, the study brought together high-throughput TCR immunosequencing, statistical association of individual TCRs with disease status, and machine learning. What the research found in general, with its limitations: Three of the identified cytomegalovirus-associated TCR beta chains were confirmed in vitro to be specific for cytomegalovirus antigens. Most TCR sequences were seen in very few donors, while some public TCRs were found in many individuals. A later analysis lacked HLA typing for the validation cohort, so it scored co-occurrence in that cohort across all 110 or so repertoires. In the study, about 150 TCR beta chains were listed as associated with cytomegalovirus. A later analysis found that TCRs clustered in the first cohort also tended to co-occur in the roughly 120 validation repertoires, with more than 90% of cluster scores above 0. The authors suggested that the approach could potentially be extended to other disease states and immunological phenotypes. Cytomegalovirus status was reported to be diagnosed by the classifier with high specificity and sensitivity in both the original and validation cohorts.

The CDR3 goes from the cysteine to the phenylalanine over 15 residues. The kept DNA is CDR3 alone, 45 bases in frame from the first base. At the junction V is shortened by 1 base and J by 3 bases; bases outside the gene matches: 6. The germline V gene yields SGHRS for CDR1 and YFSETQ for CDR2. About this clone itself: What this receptor recognizes is not known. No quality values exist for individual bases; no much larger clone is one base distant.

The library came from the immunoSEQ multiplex PCR assay. As for how the authors treated the data: To diagnose cytomegalovirus status from the catalog of TCR beta chain sequences, a statistical classification framework was built. TCRdb limited this immuneACCESS table to in-frame rearrangements with V and J called. A share of clones is missing; checked studies link under half to unresolved V genes, and the rest is unexplained. That table furnishes V, J and clone size, whereas the DNA furnished D and trimming. This sample holds 100,000 to 150,000 clones; 89% were observed only once. Together, the top ten hold about 2% of the sample. Donors formed part of the validation cohort, which comprised 120 or so subjects and was distinct from the first cohort of roughly 600 subjects.

The chain is made from TRBV5-1 and TRBJ1-1, with 7 central nucleotides matching TRBD1. The sequencing input was PBMCs. The TCR was taken from a woman aged 18-35 years in good health and CMV-seronegative. The CDR3 has the sequence CASSLFLQGDTEAFF. The sequenced DNA: TGCGCCAGCAGCTTGTTCTTGCAGGGGGACACTGAAGCTTTCTTT.